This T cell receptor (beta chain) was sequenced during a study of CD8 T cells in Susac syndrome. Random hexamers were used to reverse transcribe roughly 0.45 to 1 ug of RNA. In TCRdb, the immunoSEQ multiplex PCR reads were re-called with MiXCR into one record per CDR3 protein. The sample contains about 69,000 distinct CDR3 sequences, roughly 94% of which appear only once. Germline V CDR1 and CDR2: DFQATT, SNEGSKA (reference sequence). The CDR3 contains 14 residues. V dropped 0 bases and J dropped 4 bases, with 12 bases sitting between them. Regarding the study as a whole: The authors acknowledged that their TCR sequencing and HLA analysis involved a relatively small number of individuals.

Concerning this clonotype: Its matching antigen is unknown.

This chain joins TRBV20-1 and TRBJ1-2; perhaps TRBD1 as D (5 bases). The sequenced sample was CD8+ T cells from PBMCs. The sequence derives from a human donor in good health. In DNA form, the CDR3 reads TGCAGTGCTAGAGACTGGGGCTGGAGCTATGGCTACACCTTC. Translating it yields CSARDWGWSYGYTF.